This TCR beta chain is drawn from a study of shared clonotypes between healthy human individuals. Produced via immunoSEQ multiplex PCR; TCRdb's table is partial and in-frame only. Of around 2,100,000 clones detected, about 95% appear once; the ten largest clones hold around 1.2%. Positive CCR7 selection of CD45RO-negative cells yielded the naive CD8 cells, and terminally differentiated effector memory CD45RA+ cells were excluded. Trimming took 2 bases from V and 1 from J, leaving 4 bases between them. The CDR3 is 13 residues long. The germline V gene encodes CDR1 WNHNN and CDR2 SYGVQD (reference sequence).

J is TRBJ2-3 and V is TRBV10-1; D uncertain. The sequenced sample consisted of naive CD8+ T cells sorted from blood. This sequence originates from a man aged 18-30 years in good health. The CDR3 here is CASSEDGTDTQYF. The DNA for the CDR3 is TGCGCCAGCAGTGAGGATGGCACAGATACGCAGTATTTT.